These 22 T cell receptor beta chains were all obtained from the same sample, sequenced in a study of Tregs in tolerant kidney transplant recipients. TCRdb's copy holds only in-frame clones and misses some; the assay was immunoSEQ multiplex PCR. This sample has about 120,000 clones; approximately 90% occur once, and the top ten carry roughly 0.63%. The sequencing input was CD4+ T cells from blood. Receptors were obtained from a human donor in good health.

The genes are TRBV9 and TRBJ2-7; D remains unclear. The germline V gene has CDR1 SGDLS and CDR2 YYNGEE. The V end lost 4 bases, the J end lost 7 bases, and 18 bases lay between the germline ends. The CDR3 is 14 amino acids. The DNA for the CDR3 is TGTGCCAGCAGCCCCCGTACGATGGTAGGTGAGCAGTACTTC. Translation gives CASSPRTMVGEQYF. Variable domain in full (rest from reference TRBV9 and TRBJ2-7): DSGVTQTPKHLITATGQRVTLRCSPRSGDLSVYWYQQSLDQGLQFLIQYYNGEERAKGNILERFSAQQFPDLHSELNLSSLELGDSALYFCASSPRTMVGEQYFGPGTRLTVT.

V is TRBV18 and J is TRBJ2-2; D might be TRBD1 (7 bases). Deletions cut 4 bases from V and 4 bases from J, with 16 bases between. Per germline, CDR1 KGHSH and CDR2 LQKENI. CDR3 size: 16 residues. The DNA for the CDR3 is TGTGCCAGCTCACTAGGGCGGGACAGCCTCACCGGGGAGCTGTTTTTT. It codes for CASSLGRDSLTGELFF.

The CDR3 reads CASSLLTSGSAYEQYF. CDR3 DNA: TGCGCCAGCAGCTTACTGACTAGCGGGAGTGCCTACGAGCAGTACTTC. This chain links TRBV5-1 with TRBJ2-7; 12 bases align to TRBD2. This CDR3 has 16 amino acids. Trimming cost V 2 bases and J 2 bases; bases outside gene matches: 5. Germline V gene data show CDR1 as SGHRS and CDR2 as YFSETQ. The whole variable domain, remainder taken from reference TRBV5-1 and TRBJ2-7, is KAGVTQTPRYLIKTRGQQVTLSCSPISGHRSVSWYQQTPGQGLQFLFEYFSETQRNKGNFPGRFSGRQFSNSRSEMNVSTLELGDSALYLCASSLLTSGSAYEQYFGPGTRLTVT.

The CDR3 DNA follows: TGCAGCTTCCTGACAGGAGACTATGGCTACACCTTC. Translated, it gives CSFLTGDYGYTF. The chain combines TRBV29-1 with TRBJ1-2; D possibly corresponds to TRBD1 (6 bases). Per germline, CDR1 SQVTM and CDR2 ANQGSEA. Trimming shortened V by 8 bases and J by 3 bases, and 13 bases separated the two germline ends. This CDR3 spans 12 amino acids.

This chain uses TRBV6-5 with TRBJ2-7, with D possibly matching TRBD2 (7 bases). Germline V gives CDR1 MNHEY, CDR2 SVGAGI. V gave up 4 bases and J gave up 2 bases, with 15 bases separating them. This CDR3 region has 15 residues. CDR3 bases: TGTGCCAGCAGTTCCAGACTAGCAGGGGCCTACGAGCAGTACTTC. Its translation: CASSSRLAGAYEQYF.

The V gene is TRBV18, the J gene TRBJ2-3; D gene ambiguous. This CDR3 is 15 amino acids long. Germline values: CDR1 KGHSH, CDR2 LQKENI. Between the trimmed V and J ends, which lost 3 bases and 1 base, there was a span of 11 bases. As DNA, the CDR3 is TGTGCCAGCTCACCGGGCGGCTGGGGCACAGATACGCAGTATTTT. Its protein product is CASSPGGWGTDTQYF. The full variable domain, completed using reference TRBV18 and TRBJ2-3, is NAGVMQNPRHLVRRRGQEARLRCSPMKGHSHVYWYRQLPEEGLKFMVYLQKENIIDESGMPKERFSAEFPKEGPSILRIQQVVRGDSAAYFCASSPGGWGTDTQYFGPGTRLTVL.

This rearrangement joins TRBV14 to TRBJ2-2, with 7 bases aligning to TRBD2. The CDR3 runs to 17 residues. V was clipped by 0 bases and J by 5 bases; unmatched bases: 9. From germline, CDR1 is SGHDN and CDR2 FVKESK. CDR3 in DNA: TGTGCCAGCAGCCAAGATCGCGGAAGCGGGATTACCGGGGAGCTGTTTTTT. Its protein is CASSQDRGSGITGELFF.

This chain connects TRBV18 to TRBJ2-5; D not certain. This CDR3 comprises 12 residues. V lost 0 bases, J lost 6 bases, and 5 bases lay in between. CDR1 is KGHSH and CDR2 is LQKENI in the germline V gene. The CDR3 nucleotides read TGTGCCAGCTCACCACCGGGGAAGACCCAGTACTTC. It is translated as CASSPPGKTQYF.

The chain employs TRBV5-1 and TRBJ2-5; D is unclear. The V gene's germline CDR1 is SGHRS and CDR2 YFSETQ. This CDR3 region has 13 residues. Trimming took 5 bases from V and 1 from J, leaving 9 bases between them. The CDR3 DNA follows: TGCGCCAGCAGTGGGAACTCCCAAGAGACCCAGTACTTC. Translated: CASSGNSQETQYF. The whole variable domain, remainder taken from reference TRBV5-1 and TRBJ2-5, is KAGVTQTPRYLIKTRGQQVTLSCSPISGHRSVSWYQQTPGQGLQFLFEYFSETQRNKGNFPGRFSGRQFSNSRSEMNVSTLELGDSALYLCASSGNSQETQYFGPGTRLLVL.

The chain recombines TRBV9 with TRBJ2-2; D is ambiguous. CDR1 is SGDLS, CDR2 YYNGEE, per germline. This CDR3 is 13 amino acids long. Between the trimmed V and J ends, which lost 2 bases and 1 base, there was a span of 3 bases. CDR3 in amino acids: CASSVRNTGELFF. The CDR3 region has the DNA TGTGCCAGCAGCGTTAGGAACACCGGGGAGCTGTTTTTT.

This clone has a handful of counts. This sequence joins TRBV18 and TRBJ2-7, with 14 bases fitting TRBD2. Trimming took 0 bases from V and 6 from J; bases not matched to a gene: 4. Per the germline V gene, CDR1 is KGHSH and CDR2 is LQKENI. The CDR3 is made up of 16 amino acids. The CDR3 protein is CASSPPSGLAGGEQYF. The CDR3 coding sequence is TGTGCCAGCTCACCACCTTCAGGACTAGCGGGAGGCGAGCAGTACTTC. The full variable domain, rest sourced from reference TRBV18 and TRBJ2-7, is NAGVMQNPRHLVRRRGQEARLRCSPMKGHSHVYWYRQLPEEGLKFMVYLQKENIIDESGMPKERFSAEFPKEGPSILRIQQVVRGDSAAYFCASSPPSGLAGGEQYFGPGTRLTVT.

The chain employs TRBV7-6 and TRBJ2-2; TRBD2 agrees at 7 bases. The CDR3 has 16 amino acids. Trimming cost V 3 bases and J 4 bases; bases outside gene matches: 8. Looked up from germline, CDR1 is SGHVS and CDR2 is FNYEAQ. The CDR3 reads CASSLIVGEGTGELFF. In DNA form, the CDR3 reads TGTGCCAGCAGCTTGATCGTCGGGGAGGGCACCGGGGAGCTGTTTTTT.

The V call is TRBV11-1, the J call TRBJ2-5, with D perhaps TRBD2 (5 bases). The CDR3 extends over 12 amino acids. Per the germline V gene, CDR1 is SGHAT and CDR2 is FQDESV (reference sequence). Deletions cut 3 bases from V and 4 bases from J, with 6 bases between. This chain's CDR3 is CASSFAGETQYF. As DNA, the CDR3 is TGTGCCAGCAGCTTCGCGGGAGAGACCCAGTACTTC.

The chain employs TRBV29-1 and TRBJ1-1, with D possibly matching TRBD1 (5 bases). V lost 4 bases and J 6 bases, leaving 15 bases between the germline ends. Germline V gene data show CDR1 as SQVTM and CDR2 as ANQGSEA. The CDR3 sequence is 13 residues long. CDR3 protein: CSVGRGYTAEAFF. For the CDR3, the DNA is TGCAGCGTTGGGAGGGGTTACACGGCTGAAGCTTTCTTT.

J is TRBJ1-3 and V is TRBV5-1; the D is unclear. CDR1 SGHRS and CDR2 YFSETQ come from the germline V gene. This CDR3 has 16 amino acids. Between the trimmed V and J ends, which lost 1 base and 0 bases, there was a span of 11 bases. CDR3 DNA sequence: TGCGCCAGCAGCTTGAAAGGTCTGTTCTCTGGAAACACCATATATTTT. This gives the protein CASSLKGLFSGNTIYF.

J is TRBJ2-7 and V is TRBV18; the D call may be TRBD1 or TRBD2 (5 bases each). Trimming took 2 bases from V and 0 from J, leaving 11 bases between them. The CDR3 length is 15 residues. Germline V gives CDR1 KGHSH, CDR2 LQKENI. The CDR3 DNA reads as TGTGCCAGCTCACCAACGAGCGGACACTCCTACGAGCAGTACTTC. Residues: CASSPTSGHSYEQYF.

The J gene is TRBJ2-5, the V gene TRBV4-2, with TRBD2 matching 13 bases. The CDR3 consists of 17 residues. With 2 bases clipped from V and 1 base from J, the junction kept 4 bases outside the gene matches. In germline, CDR1 is LGHNA, CDR2 YNFKEQ. CDR3 in amino acids: CASSQRTSGGFQETQYF. CDR3 sequence (DNA): TGTGCCAGCAGCCAACGGACTAGCGGGGGATTCCAAGAGACCCAGTACTTC.

Note on this clone: Other DNA variants within this sample encode the same CDR3. The rearrangement uses TRBV10-3 and TRBJ2-1; unclear D gene. The V gene's germline CDR1 is ENHRY and CDR2 SYGVKD. CDR3 length: 12 amino acids. With 2 bases removed from V and 7 bases from J, the gap between germline ends came to 6 bases. The CDR3 spells CAISEDGNEQFF. The DNA of the CDR3 is TGTGCCATCAGTGAGGATGGGAATGAGCAGTTCTTC.

The rearrangement uses TRBV6-1 and TRBJ2-7, with 7 bases that match TRBD1. V shed 4 bases and J 7 bases; nucleotides not matched to a gene: 7. This CDR3 comprises 13 residues. The germline V gene encodes CDR1 MNHNS and CDR2 SASEGT. The CDR3 reads CASSARQGGEQYF. CDR3 bases: TGTGCCAGCAGTGCCCGACAGGGCGGGGAGCAGTACTTC.

The V call is TRBV23-1, the J call TRBJ2-3; D uncertain. TRBV23-1 is noted as an ORF with a role that remains uncertain. CDR3 length: 14 residues. V was pared by 7 bases and J by 5 bases, with 16 bases between. CDR3 loop: CASTIPVWGDTQYF. The CDR3 nucleotides read TGCGCCAGCACTATACCTGTCTGGGGAGATACGCAGTATTTT.

Concerning this clone: This specimen includes other DNA sequences encoding the same CDR3. The chain is built from TRBV19 and TRBJ2-7, with TRBD2 matching 11 bases. CDR3 length: 15 amino acids. The germline V gene encodes CDR1 LNHDA and CDR2 SQIVND (reference sequence). V shed 3 bases and J 3 bases; nucleotides not matched to a gene: 4. The CDR3 is CASSIGLAGVYEQYF. CDR3 in DNA: TGTGCCAGTAGTATTGGACTAGCGGGTGTCTACGAGCAGTACTTC.

The rearrangement links TRBV9 to TRBJ2-2; 7 nucleotides line up with TRBD1. The germline V gene has CDR1 SGDLS and CDR2 YYNGEE. The V and J ends lost 4 bases and 6 bases, in that order; junction bases with no gene match: 15. The CDR3 runs 17 residues. The CDR3 DNA sequence: TGTGCCAGCAGCCCCCAAGTGGGGACAGCACTGGCCGGGGAGCTGTTTTTT. This translates into CASSPQVGTALAGELFF.